This entry describes one T cell receptor (beta chain). What it binds is unknown. Some clones are missing from TCRdb's copy, which holds only in-frame ones; the method was immunoSEQ multiplex PCR. Here the sample spans around 3,000 clones, under 35% being singletons. The data were taken from a study of T cells in localized non-small cell lung cancer. Study findings and constraints: Because only a single region of the tumor was sequenced, heterogeneity remains possible.

This CDR3 is 13 amino acids long. Germline V gene lookup returns CDR1 MNHGY and CDR2 SAAAGT. With 2 bases removed from V and 1 base from J, the gap between germline ends came to 5 bases. The sequence derives from an older female donor with stage II squamous cell lung carcinoma. This chain connects TRBV6-8 to TRBJ1-2; D unresolved. The starting material was lung tumor tissue, obtained before any cancer treatment. This chain's CDR3 is CASSYMGNYGYTF. CDR3 DNA sequence: TGTGCCAGCAGTTACATGGGTAACTATGGCTACACCTTC.